This TCR beta chain was identified during a study of ipilimumab plus nivolumab after autologous stem cell transplantation. V was cut by 3 bases and J by 3 bases, with 6 bases left in between. The CDR3 runs 13 residues. Germline CDR1 is SGHVS and CDR2 is FNYEAQ. This clone appeared a few times. The method was immunoSEQ multiplex PCR; TCRdb's version includes in-frame clones alone and lacks a portion of them. The table shows 37,000 or so clones, with 80% to 95% occurring only once. The sequence derives from a male donor with multiple myeloma. The chain has TRBV7-6 and TRBJ1-3; no reliable D call. Material: PBMCs, obtained in a trial of ipilimumab plus nivolumab as post-transplant consolidation. In nucleotides, the CDR3 is TGTGCCAGCAGCTTCGGGAATGGAAACACCATATATTTT. This codes for CASSFGNGNTIYF.